These 5 T cell receptor beta chains were sequenced from one sample in a study of OX40 agonist ivuxolimab in advanced cancers. Method: immunoSEQ multiplex PCR; TCRdb's copy keeps in-frame clones and lacks some. The data hold approximately 66,000 clones, with roughly nine tenths observed a single time. The specimen was CD4+ or CD8+ T cells sorted from blood, collected in a trial of the OX40 agonist ivuxolimab. These receptor sequences come from an adult with an advanced solid tumor such as melanoma, head and neck, liver or kidney cancer.

The chain carries TRBV2 and TRBJ1-4, with 9 nucleotides matching TRBD1. The trim removed 7 bases at V and 8 bases at J, leaving 8 bases unmatched. In germline, CDR1 is SNHLY, CDR2 FYNNEI. The CDR3 extends over 14 amino acids. In DNA form, the CDR3 reads TGTGCCAGCAACCCGGGACAGGGAACGGAAAAACTGTTTTTT. Encoded protein: CASNPGQGTEKLFF.

This chain uses TRBV6-5 with TRBJ1-4; TRBD1 aligns across 8 bases. With 0 bases clipped from V and 8 bases from J, the junction kept 8 bases outside the gene matches. Germline lookup yields CDR1 MNHEY and CDR2 SVGAGI. The CDR3 has 16 amino acids. The CDR3 here is CASSYSLGQAGEKLFF. CDR3 DNA sequence: TGTGCCAGCAGTTACTCCCTGGGACAGGCGGGGGAAAAACTGTTTTTT.

About this clone: A read error may produce the germline difference seen at one junction end. V is TRBV18 and J is TRBJ2-2; TRBD2 matches 8 bases. The CDR3 consists of 17 residues. From germline, CDR1 is KGHSH and CDR2 LQKENI. CDR3: CVSSPPGAGANTGELFF. The CDR3 DNA reads TGTGTCAGCTCACCACCGGGAGCGGGGGCGAACACCGGGGAGCTGTTTTTT.

V gene TRBV9 combines with J gene TRBJ2-2, with D perhaps given as TRBD1 or TRBD2 (6 bases each). This CDR3 is built from 16 residues. V dropped 0 bases and J dropped 2 bases, with 11 bases sitting between them. Per germline, CDR1 SGDLS and CDR2 YYNGEE. CDR3 nucleotides: TGTGCCAGCAGCGTAGGTGGGGGGCAAAACACCGGGGAGCTGTTTTTT. Amino acids: CASSVGGGQNTGELFF.

The chain is built from TRBV7-8 and TRBJ2-5; 12 bases are a match to TRBD1. Germline CDR1 is SGHVS and CDR2 is FQNEAQ. CDR3 length: 14 amino acids. The trim removed 4 bases at V and 6 bases at J, leaving 3 bases unmatched. The CDR3 DNA reads as TGTGCCAGCAGCTGGGACAGGGGGCGTAAGACCCAGTACTTC. Protein sequence: CASSWDRGRKTQYF. The full variable domain, rest sourced from reference TRBV7-8 and TRBJ2-5, is GAGVSQSPRYKVAKRGQDVALRCDPISGHVSLFWYQQALGQGPEFLTYFQNEAQLDKSGLPSDRFFAERPEGSVSTLKIQRTQQEDSAVYLCASSWDRGRKTQYFGPGTRLLVL.